The rows below give T cell receptor beta chains drawn from one sample of a study of human T cells and chemical hapten exposure. TCRdb passed the RACE reads through MiXCR, listing each CDR3 protein once. The table has tens of thousands of distinct CDR3 sequences, about an eighth seen once; the top ten hold 2% to 3%. The starting material was whole blood, obtained in connection with sensitization to the hapten diphenylcyclopropenone (DPC). The receptors were sampled from a man younger than 40 with alopecia areata. Some clones in this sample may be carry-over from other donors' samples. Each CDR3 is given without its conserved first and last residue. Each record gives: D gene, V gene, J gene, CDR3 protein. D genes are given only for firm matches.

>-|TRBV29-1|TRBJ1-1
SVEIQGKAEAF
>TRBD1|TRBV7-6|TRBJ1-5
ASSLRTGINQPQH
>-|TRBV29-1|TRBJ2-4
SAQGRLAKNIQY
>-|TRBV5-1|TRBJ2-3
ASSSRPPFDTDTQY
>-|TRBV12-3/TRBV12-4|TRBJ2-7
ASSFPGRYEQY
>-|TRBV29-1|TRBJ1-1
SVDKGRETEAF
>TRBD1|TRBV9|TRBJ2-5
ASSVEGQGAKTQY
>-|TRBV7-3|TRBJ1-6
ASSLTGANNSPLH
>TRBD1|TRBV7-2|TRBJ2-3
ASSADRADTQY
>TRBD2|TRBV20-1|TRBJ2-2
SAFSGGRDAGELF
>TRBD1|TRBV18|TRBJ2-2
ASSPPSRGRDGELF
>-|TRBV7-8|TRBJ2-1
ASSLVGTAGWVNEQF
>TRBD1|TRBV29-1|TRBJ2-7
SVAPTGDEQY
>-|TRBV12-3/TRBV12-4|TRBJ1-5
ASSLALGQPQH
>TRBD1|TRBV12-3/TRBV12-4|TRBJ2-7
ASTIGQAYEQY
>-|TRBV28|TRBJ2-1
ASSSLLGSYNEQF
>TRBD1|TRBV6-5|TRBJ1-1
ASSYRGQGHWDTEAF
>-|TRBV6-6|TRBJ1-3
ASSKSGNTIY
>-|TRBV6-1|TRBJ1-2
ASQETTVAYGYT
>TRBD1|TRBV18|TRBJ1-1
ASSPTRDRGWETEAF
>TRBD1|TRBV20-1|TRBJ2-3
SARDHAGTGIMTDTQY
>-|TRBV9|TRBJ2-1
ASSVETRTEQF
>-|TRBV12-3/TRBV12-4|TRBJ1-2
ASRFGSRYYGYT
>-|TRBV18|TRBJ1-2
ASSPPGAAGYT
>TRBD2|TRBV7-2|TRBJ2-3
ASTLRLAGAADTQY
>-|TRBV2|TRBJ1-5
ASSVGWVGNQPQH
>-|TRBV29-1|TRBJ1-1
SVGRRLNTEAF
>TRBD2|TRBV11-2|TRBJ2-1
ASSSGGPHTEQF
>TRBD1|TRBV6-4|TRBJ2-1
ASKGANNEQF
>TRBD1|TRBV7-3|TRBJ1-1
ASSAQGAETEAF
>-|TRBV25-1|TRBJ2-7
ASRSRAFSEQY
>-|TRBV7-2|TRBJ2-3
ASSLVGQMTDTQY
>-|TRBV21-1|TRBJ1-2
ASSHTTRGGYT
>TRBD1|TRBV7-2|TRBJ2-5
ASTRDRERETQY
>TRBD2|TRBV4-1|TRBJ2-7
ASSQSKISGRLAGTPAYEQY
>-|TRBV28|TRBJ1-6
ASSRGTAPRSLH
>-|TRBV29-1|TRBJ2-7
SVEVQADEQY
>-|TRBV6-2/TRBV6-3|TRBJ2-2
ASRDPPITGELF
>TRBD2|TRBV11-3|TRBJ2-1
ASSPGLAGASYNEQF
>-|TRBV29-1|TRBJ1-1
SVLRSQSQSEAF
>TRBD1|TRBV15|TRBJ2-7
ATSTRDRRSYEQY
>-|TRBV7-6|TRBJ2-2
ASSLDLVGWELF
>-|TRBV7-9|TRBJ2-1
ASSPENNEQF
>-|TRBV28|TRBJ1-5
ASRANIRSQPQH
>TRBD1|TRBV5-6|TRBJ2-7
ASSIKTGGSKYEQY
>-|TRBV12-3/TRBV12-4|TRBJ1-4
ASSPPPTNEKLF
>-|TRBV28|TRBJ1-2
ASSLTPGAGALYGYT
>TRBD1|TRBV6-2/TRBV6-3|TRBJ1-5
ASSYSGPGTGRPQPQH
>-|TRBV7-2|TRBJ2-2
ASSFITVSTGELF
>-|TRBV6-1|TRBJ1-6
ASSERLSSYNSPLH
>TRBD1|TRBV28|TRBJ1-2
ASTTTGRSPT
>-|TRBV10-1|TRBJ1-1
ASSVTGRANTETF
>-|TRBV5-1|TRBJ2-2
ASSLRRAPTGELF
>-|TRBV4-3|TRBJ2-5
ASSQEAWAAQETQY
>TRBD1|TRBV18|TRBJ1-1
ASSPASTGSTEAF
>-|TRBV7-2|TRBJ1-5
ASSLDRTDNQPQH
>-|TRBV9|TRBJ1-1
ASSSLAETEAF
>TRBD2|TRBV5-1|TRBJ2-5
ATLWPSGEETQY
>TRBD1|TRBV29-1|TRBJ2-5
SVGRGQGKETQY